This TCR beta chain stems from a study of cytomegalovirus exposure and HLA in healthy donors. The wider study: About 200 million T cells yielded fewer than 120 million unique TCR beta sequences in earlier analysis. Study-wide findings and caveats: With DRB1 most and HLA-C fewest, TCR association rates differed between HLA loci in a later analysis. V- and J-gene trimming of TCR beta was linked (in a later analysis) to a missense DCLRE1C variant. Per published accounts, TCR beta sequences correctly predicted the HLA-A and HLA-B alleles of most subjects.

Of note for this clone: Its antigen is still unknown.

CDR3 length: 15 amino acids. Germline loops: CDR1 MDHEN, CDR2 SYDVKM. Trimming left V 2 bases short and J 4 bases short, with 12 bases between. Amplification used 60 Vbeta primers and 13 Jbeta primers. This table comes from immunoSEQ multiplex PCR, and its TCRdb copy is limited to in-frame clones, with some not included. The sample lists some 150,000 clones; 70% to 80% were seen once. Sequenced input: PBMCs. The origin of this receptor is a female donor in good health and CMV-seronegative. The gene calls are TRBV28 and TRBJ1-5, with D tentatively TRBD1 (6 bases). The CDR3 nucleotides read TGTGCCAGCAGTTTACCACAGGGAGGGAATCAGCCCCAGCATTTT. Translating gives CASSLPQGGNQPQHF.